This TCR beta chain was found in a study of blood T cell repertoires in COVID-19. For the study at large: COVID-19 samples from acute and convalescent phases originated in the United States, Italy and Spain. PBMCs, B-cell-depleted T cells, or T cells were the source of the cDNA or gDNA that made up the material.

The method was immunoSEQ multiplex PCR; TCRdb's version includes in-frame clones alone and lacks a portion of them. In the table there are under 250,000 clones, about 89% of which are singletons. Of note for this clone: One end of the junction is discordant with germline, which a read error may explain.

The CDR3 is 15 amino acids. The germline V gene encodes CDR1 SSHAT and CDR2 FNYEAQ (reference sequence). The chain uses TRBV7-7 and TRBJ2-5, with 8 bases fitting TRBD1. Source material: peripheral blood. This clonotype was sampled from an older woman who had recovered from COVID-19. CDR3 residues: CASSLIGTGQETQYF. DNA for the CDR3: TGTGCTAGCAGCTTAATCGGGACAGGCCAAGAGACCCAGTACTTC.